The rows below give T cell receptor beta chains drawn from one sample of a study of regulatory T cells in long-lasting Graves disease. TCRdb used MiXCR to reprocess the multiplex PCR reads, holding one entry per CDR3 protein. The data hold over 450,000 distinct CDR3 sequences, with around 11% observed a single time. These data also formed part of another study, on T cells in Graves' hyperthyroidism and ophthalmopathy.

The source was peripheral blood mononuclear cells (PBMCs), collected at new diagnosis, from a patient treated with antithyroid drugs. The receptors originated from a woman in her thirties with Graves disease. Both conserved end residues are part of each CDR3. Each record gives: D gene, clone size, V gene, CDR3 length, J gene, CDR3 DNA, CDR3 protein. The D gene is left open where the match is weak. Clone size is given for some rows only: seen once, a few or many times, or a class if the clone is expanded.

TRBD2,many,TRBV19,17,TRBJ2-7,TGTGCCAGTAGGATAACGGCTACTAGCGGGAGTACCTACGAGCAGTACTTC,CASRITATSGSTYEQYF
TRBD2,few,TRBV7-2,17,TRBJ2-3,TGTGCCAGCAGCTTAAAAGGTCCTAGCGGCCCTAGGGATACGCAGTATTTT,CASSLKGPSGPRDTQYF
NA,many,TRBV9,15,TRBJ2-1,TGTGCCAGCAGCGTAGGAACGGGTACCCTGAATGAGCAGTTCTTC,CASSVGTGTLNEQFF
NA,many,TRBV20-1,12,TRBJ2-1,TGCAGTGCTAGTTGGGCCTACAATGAGCAGTTCTTC,CSASWAYNEQFF
TRBD1,many,TRBV19,16,TRBJ2-7,TGTGCCAGTACCGCTGGGACAGGCTATAGTCTACACGAGCAGTACTTC,CASTAGTGYSLHEQYF
TRBD2,NA,TRBV15,20,TRBJ2-3,TGTGCCACCAGCAGAGGGGGGACTAGCGGGAGGGCCCTCCGCACAGATACGCAGTATTTT,CATSRGGTSGRALRTDTQYF
TRBD1,many,TRBV28,12,TRBJ1-1,TGTGCCAGCGCAGACAGGGGGACTGAAGCTTTCTTT,CASADRGTEAFF
NA,many,TRBV11-2,11,TRBJ2-7,TGTGCCAGCAGCCAGGGGAAGGAGCAGTACTTC,CASSQGKEQYF
NA,NA,TRBV2,14,TRBJ1-4,TGTGCCAGCAGTGCCCGGACAACTAATGAAAAACTGTTTTTT,CASSARTTNEKLFF
NA,NA,TRBV29-1,13,TRBJ2-1,TGCAGCGTTGTCTCCTATGTCCTCGGTGAGCAGTTCTTC,CSVVSYVLGEQFF
TRBD2,NA,TRBV20-1,14,TRBJ2-1,TGCAGTGCTGAAGACGGACTAGCGGGCGGGGAGCAGTTCTTC,CSAEDGLAGGEQFF
NA,NA,TRBV20-1,16,TRBJ2-2,TGCAGTGCTAGTCGACTAGTATCGGGGGACACCGGGGAGCTGTTTTTT,CSASRLVSGDTGELFF
TRBD1,many,TRBV9,15,TRBJ2-3,TGTGCCAGCAGCCTTCGGGACAGCGGCTCAGATACGCAGTATTTT,CASSLRDSGSDTQYF
NA,few,TRBV27,16,TRBJ1-5,TGTGCCAGCAGTTCCTCTCTGGGCGGGTTGGTACAGCCCCAGCATTTT,CASSSSLGGLVQPQHF
TRBD1,many,TRBV12-3/TRBV12-4,14,TRBJ1-1,TGTGCCAGCAGTTTCGGGGGGACAGACACTGAAGCTTTCTTT,CASSFGGTDTEAFF
TRBD1,NA,TRBV6-2/TRBV6-3,14,TRBJ2-5,TGTGCCAGCAGTGCGGGACAGGGGGGAGAGACCCAGTACTTC,CASSAGQGGETQYF
NA,NA,TRBV6-4,16,TRBJ2-3,TGTGCCAGCAGTGACCTCGTTGGCGGTAGCACAGATACGCAGTATTTT,CASSDLVGGSTDTQYF
TRBD1,NA,TRBV11-3,13,TRBJ1-1,TGTGCCAGCAGCCCAGGGCGGGACAGGGGGCCTTTCTTT,CASSPGRDRGPFF
TRBD1,many,TRBV20-1,13,TRBJ1-4,TGCAGTCCGACCCCGACAGGGTCTGAAAAACTGTTTTTT,CSPTPTGSEKLFF
NA,NA,TRBV14,16,TRBJ2-3,TGTGCCAGCAGCCAAGATCATGGGAGTTGGGTTAATACGCAGTATTTT,CASSQDHGSWVNTQYF
TRBD2,many,TRBV6-1,13,TRBJ2-1,TGTGCCAGCTTGAGCGGGAGTAGGATAGAGCAGTTCTTC,CASLSGSRIEQFF
TRBD2,many,TRBV2,14,TRBJ2-2,TGTGCCACCAGAGGACTAGTCAGCACCGGGGAGCTGTTTTTT,CATRGLVSTGELFF
NA,NA,TRBV19,14,TRBJ1-3,TGTGCCAGTAGTATAGCTGCCTCTGGAAACACCATATATTTT,CASSIAASGNTIYF
TRBD2,many,TRBV19,15,TRBJ2-5,TGTGCCAGTAGTAAACGTCTAGCGGGGGAGGAGACCCAGTACTTC,CASSKRLAGEETQYF
NA,NA,TRBV11-2,12,TRBJ2-7,TGTGCCAGCAGATGGAACGGCTACGAGCAGTACTTC,CASRWNGYEQYF
NA,NA,TRBV6-2/TRBV6-3,15,TRBJ2-1,TGTGCCAGCCTTCTCAGCCGGAGCTCCTACAATGAGCAGTTCTTC,CASLLSRSSYNEQFF
NA,many,TRBV11-2,13,TRBJ2-7,TGTGCCAGCAGCTTAGAGAGCGGCTACGAGCAGTACTTC,CASSLESGYEQYF
NA,few,TRBV19,18,TRBJ2-1,TGTGCCAGTAGGTTTACTAGCGAGACGTTCAGGGGCAGAAATGAGCAGTTCTTC,CASRFTSETFRGRNEQFF
NA,many,TRBV9,14,TRBJ1-5,TGTGCCAGCAGCCGGGGGGCGCACAATCAGCCCCAGCATTTT,CASSRGAHNQPQHF
TRBD1,many,TRBV24-1,15,TRBJ1-1,TGTGCCACCAGTGATAGGACAGGGGGCAACACTGAAGCTTTCTTT,CATSDRTGGNTEAFF
NA,many,TRBV29-1,13,TRBJ1-1,TGCAGCGTTGAATTGGACCATGAGACTGAAGCTTTCTTT,CSVELDHETEAFF
NA,NA,TRBV5-4,16,TRBJ2-7,TGTGCCAGCAGCCGATCCCTAGGGGGCGGGAGTTACGAGCAGTACTTC,CASSRSLGGGSYEQYF
NA,NA,TRBV19,14,TRBJ1-2,TGTGCCAGTAGTATCGTGTCATTTTACTATGGCTACACCTTC,CASSIVSFYYGYTF
NA,NA,TRBV20-1,14,TRBJ1-3,TGCAGTGCTAGAGGGGGGGGCACGAGAAACACCATATATTTT,CSARGGGTRNTIYF
NA,many,TRBV6-2/TRBV6-3,15,TRBJ2-7,TGTGCCAGCAAGCAGTTTAGACAGGAAGCCTACGAGCAGTACTTC,CASKQFRQEAYEQYF
NA,many,TRBV2,14,TRBJ1-4,TGTGCCAGCAGTGCCGGGACACTTAATGAAAAACTGTTTTTT,CASSAGTLNEKLFF
NA,many,TRBV2,13,TRBJ1-2,TGTGCCAGCAGTGAGGGCACTAACTATGGCTACACCTTC,CASSEGTNYGYTF
NA,many,TRBV27,16,TRBJ1-2,TGTGCCAGCAGTTTATTATCAGGGGCAAAAGACTATGGCTACACCTTC,CASSLLSGAKDYGYTF
NA,NA,TRBV4-3,14,TRBJ2-1,TGCGCCAGCAGCCAAGACCCCTCCGAAGATGAGCAGTTCTTC,CASSQDPSEDEQFF
TRBD1,NA,TRBV4-2,16,TRBJ1-1,TGTGCCAGCAGCCAAGATCGGACAGGTATCTCGACTGAAGCTTTCTTT,CASSQDRTGISTEAFF
NA,many,TRBV6-1,16,TRBJ1-5,TGTGCCAGCAGTGAAGGTAGGCAGGGGAGCAATCAGCCCCAGCATTTT,CASSEGRQGSNQPQHF
NA,many,TRBV18,12,TRBJ1-1,TGTGCCAGCTCACCACGGGAAGGGGAAGCTTTCTTT,CASSPREGEAFF
NA,few,TRBV30,15,TRBJ1-3,TGTGCCTGGAGTAACGGGTACCACTCTGGAAACACCATATATTTT,CAWSNGYHSGNTIYF
NA,many,TRBV2,11,TRBJ2-1,TGTGCCAGCAGCCGTACGGATGAGCAGTTCTTC,CASSRTDEQFF
NA,many,TRBV6-2/TRBV6-3,17,TRBJ2-1,TGTGCCAGCAGTTACTATGAAGCGGCACGCTCCTACAATGAGCAGTTCTTC,CASSYYEAARSYNEQFF
TRBD2,NA,TRBV4-1,16,TRBJ2-1,TGCGCCAGCAGCCCCCGACTAGCGCCCTGGAGTTATGAGCAGTTCTTC,CASSPRLAPWSYEQFF
NA,many,TRBV18,14,TRBJ1-1,TGTGCCAGCTCACCTGGGACCAAGGGAACTGAAGCTTTCTTT,CASSPGTKGTEAFF
NA,many,TRBV20-1,13,TRBJ2-4,TGCAGTGCTAGACGACAAGCCAAAAACATTCAGTACTTC,CSARRQAKNIQYF
NA,many,TRBV6-2/TRBV6-3,15,TRBJ2-5,TGTGCCAGCAGTGTGGGCATTTATACTCAAGAGACCCAGTACTTC,CASSVGIYTQETQYF
NA,few,TRBV7-9,14,TRBJ2-1,TGTGCCAGCAGCCTTCGACTAGACTACAATGAGCAGTTCTTC,CASSLRLDYNEQFF
NA,many,TRBV11-2,13,TRBJ2-7,TGTGCCAGCAGCTTAGCGACACCATACGAGCAGTACTTC,CASSLATPYEQYF
TRBD2,NA,TRBV3-1,18,TRBJ2-7,TGTGCCAGCAGCCAAGTGTCCCCTAAACTAGCGGGAGCTTACGAGCAGTACTTC,CASSQVSPKLAGAYEQYF
TRBD1,NA,TRBV6-2/TRBV6-3,14,TRBJ2-1,TGTGCCAGCACACCAAGAACAGGGGGCGATGAGCAGTTCTTC,CASTPRTGGDEQFF
NA,NA,TRBV24-1,15,TRBJ2-1,TGTGCCACCAGTGATTTAGGGGGAGGACCGCATGAGCAGTTCTTC,CATSDLGGGPHEQFF
TRBD1,many,TRBV28,18,TRBJ1-5,TGTGCCAGCAGCAACTTATTTGGGACAGGGTCTAGCAATCAGCCCCAGCATTTT,CASSNLFGTGSSNQPQHF
TRBD2,many,TRBV20-1,13,TRBJ2-3,TGCAGTGCTTTAGCGGGAGGCACAGATACGCAGTATTTT,CSALAGGTDTQYF
NA,many,TRBV15,15,TRBJ2-6,TGTGCCACCAGCAGAGATTTAAGTGGGGCCAACGTCCTGACTTTC,CATSRDLSGANVLTF
NA,many,TRBV11-2,11,TRBJ2-1,TGTGCCAGCAGCTTTCATCATGAGCAGTTCTTC,CASSFHHEQFF
NA,NA,TRBV12-3/TRBV12-4,13,TRBJ2-7,TGTGCCAGCAGGAGTCAGATCTCCTACGAGCGGTACTTC,CASRSQISYERYF